These 21 T cell receptor beta chains were all obtained from the same sample, sequenced in a study of Ad26.COV2.S vaccination and SARS-CoV-2 variants. Sequencing used immunoSEQ multiplex PCR; TCRdb keeps in-frame clones, though not all of them. The sample yields around 300,000 clones, 75% to 90% seen once. The treatment: some 19 received Ad26.COV2.S at low or high dose, single or two shots; roughly 5 received placebo; per-sample allocation not given. Each sample was drawn 63 days after the first injection (of vaccine or placebo). Specimen: peripheral blood, collected in a trial of Ad26.COV2.S vaccine versus placebo. These TCRs come from a person between 18 and 65 years old who received the Ad26.COV2.S COVID-19 vaccine or a placebo.

The gene calls are TRBV2 and TRBJ1-6, with TRBD1 matching 7 bases. Unmatched junction bases numbered 10, after V lost 1 base and J lost 10 bases. This CDR3 is 16 amino acids long. Germline V lookup: CDR1 SNHLY, CDR2 FYNNEI. The CDR3 region has the DNA TGTGCCAGCAGTGAAGGAAACGAAGGGGGCGCATCACCCCTCCACTTT. Encoded protein: CASSEGNEGGASPLHF.

The chain links TRBV6-1 to TRBJ1-2; TRBD1 aligns across 10 bases. This CDR3 spans 14 amino acids. Germline values: CDR1 MNHNS, CDR2 SASEGT. Trimming took 3 bases from V and 6 from J; bases not matched to a gene: 4. CDR3 DNA: TGTGCCAGCAGTGACCCCGGGACAGGGGATGGCTACACCTTC. Protein: CASSDPGTGDGYTF.

The rearrangement links TRBV15 to TRBJ1-5, with D unclear. CDR3 length: 15 amino acids. Trimming stripped 0 bases from V and 7 bases from J, with 13 bases between. Germline V gives CDR1 LNHNV, CDR2 YYDKDF (reference sequence). The CDR3 DNA is TGTGCCACCAGCAGAGATCGGACTCCCGGCCAGCCCCAGCATTTT. This encodes CATSRDRTPGQPQHF. Using reference TRBV15 and TRBJ1-5 for the parts outside the CDR3, the full variable domain is DAMVIQNPRYQVTQFGKPVTLSCSQTLNHNVMYWYQQKSSQAPKLLFHYYDKDFNNEADTPDNFQSRRPNTSFCFLDIRSPGLGDTAMYLCATSRDRTPGQPQHFGDGTRLSIL.

The chain recombines TRBV21-1 with TRBJ2-7; the table's D call of TRBD1 was not tested on the DNA. TRBV21-1 is given as a pseudogene. The CDR3 has 16 residues. CDR3 loop: CASSKIGQVLSYEQYF. The CDR3, as DNA: TGTGCCAGCAGCAAAATCGGACAGGTGCTCTCCTACGAGCAGTACTTC.

The rearrangement links TRBV7-9 to TRBJ2-3, with TRBD2 identical over 10 bases. Germline values: CDR1 SEHNR, CDR2 FQNEAQ (reference sequence). The CDR3 is 17 residues long. The V and J ends lost 3 bases and 4 bases, in that order; junction bases with no gene match: 10. The CDR3 sequence is CASSLPTAGGLSDTQYF. CDR3 coding DNA: TGTGCCAGCAGCTTGCCCACAGCGGGGGGGCTTTCAGATACGCAGTATTTT. Combining the CDR3 with reference TRBV7-9 and TRBJ2-3 gives the whole variable domain DTGVSQNPRHKITKRGQNVTFRCDPISEHNRLYWYRQTLGQGPEFLTYFQNEAQLEKSRLLSDRFSAERPKGSFSTLEIQRTEQGDSAMYLCASSLPTAGGLSDTQYFGPGTRLTVL.

V gene TRBV25-1 combines with J gene TRBJ2-5, with D hard to call. The CDR3 runs to 11 residues. Trimming left V 5 bases short and J 5 bases short, with 6 bases between. Germline-derived CDR1 and CDR2 are MGHDK and SYGVNS. CDR3 nucleotides: TGTGCCAGCAGTCCCTCGGAGACCCAGTACTTC. Translated, it gives CASSPSETQYF.

The genes are TRBV7-2 and TRBJ2-7; 10 nucleotides match TRBD1. The CDR3 runs 16 residues. V lost 0 bases, J lost 6 bases, and 8 bases stayed unmatched. CDR1 and CDR2 from the germline V gene are SGHTA and FQGNSA. Here the CDR3 DNA reads TGTGCCAGCAGCTTAGCGGGGCCCGGGACAGGGGCCGAGCAGTACGTC. It specifies CASSLAGPGTGAEQYV.

The chain carries TRBV2 and TRBJ1-1; TRBD1 is a possible D gene (5 bases). The length of the CDR3 is 16 residues. Germline V gene data show CDR1 as SNHLY and CDR2 as FYNNEI. V was shortened by 3 bases and J by 2 bases, with 16 bases between the two germline ends. CDR3 DNA sequence: TGTGCCAGCAGTGACCAAGTCGGGGCGGTTAACACTGAAGCTTTCTTT. This encodes CASSDQVGAVNTEAFF.

This clone was observed a handful of times. The chain links TRBV24-1 to TRBJ2-2, with TRBD1 matching over 7 bases. The CDR3 contains 14 residues. V trimming: 7 bases; J trimming: 4 bases; junction bases outside the gene matches: 5. The germline V gene has CDR1 KGHDR and CDR2 SFDVKD. The CDR3 spells CATSRDSLTGELFF. The CDR3 DNA is TGTGCCACCAGCCGGGACAGCCTCACCGGGGAGCTGTTTTTT.

This clone was found a few times. The rearrangement links TRBV18 to TRBJ2-7; 11 nucleotides agree with TRBD2. V shed 0 bases and J 2 bases; nucleotides not matched to a gene: 0. CDR1 and CDR2 from the germline V gene are KGHSH and LQKENI. The CDR3 spans 15 residues. CDR3 nucleotides: TGTGCCAGCTCACCACCACTAGCGGGGGCCTACGAGCAGTACTTC. Its protein is CASSPPLAGAYEQYF.

V and J are TRBV7-6 and TRBJ2-3; D is possibly TRBD2 (6 bases). Deletions cut 10 bases from V and 0 bases from J, with 11 bases between. Germline CDR1 SGHVS, CDR2 FNYEAQ. The CDR3 consists of 13 residues. The CDR3 spells CATQAGSTDTQYF. The CDR3 DNA follows: TGTGCCACCCAGGCGGGGAGCACAGATACGCAGTATTTT.

The CDR3 loop is CASSPPELEGGGYTF. DNA for the CDR3: TGCGCCAGCAGCCCCCCCGAGTTAGAGGGAGGTGGCTACACCTTC. The chain has TRBV4-3 and TRBJ1-2, with no clear D. The CDR3 sequence is 15 residues long. The germline V and J ends were trimmed by 4 bases and 7 bases, with 19 bases remaining between them. CDR1 and CDR2 from the germline V gene are LGHNA and YSLEER.

This rearrangement joins TRBV7-7 to TRBJ2-7; no definite D call. CDR1 and CDR2 (germline): SSHAT, FNYEAQ (reference sequence). Between the trimmed V and J ends, which lost 11 bases and 7 bases, there was a span of 9 bases. The CDR3 has 9 amino acids. The CDR3 nucleotides read TGTGCCGAATGTGAGGAGCAGTACGTC. This translates into CAECEEQYV.

The rearrangement uses TRBV7-2 and TRBJ1-5, with no clear D. The germline V and J ends were trimmed by 1 base and 5 bases, with 9 bases remaining between them. Germline lookup yields CDR1 SGHTA and CDR2 FQGNSA. This CDR3 contains 14 residues. CDR3 sequence reads: CASSLVGADQPQHF. DNA of the CDR3: TGTGCCAGCAGCTTAGTAGGTGCGGATCAGCCCCAGCATTTT.

The chain recombines TRBV7-2 with TRBJ2-4, with 8 positions matching TRBD1. This CDR3 region has 16 residues. After removal of 5 bases from V and 1 base from J, the junction contained 7 bases not matched to a gene. Germline CDR1 reads SGHTA; CDR2 reads FQGNSA. This chain's CDR3 is CASSPRQGLAKNIQYF. The CDR3 nucleotides are TGTGCCAGCAGCCCTAGACAGGGGTTGGCCAAAAACATTCAGTACTTC.

This chain uses TRBV27 with TRBJ2-3, with TRBD2 identical over 14 bases. V shed 6 bases and J 1 base; nucleotides not matched to a gene: 9. Per the germline V gene, CDR1 is MNHEY and CDR2 is SMNVEV (reference sequence). The length of the CDR3 is 18 residues. CDR3 region: CASSPLGLAGAGTDTQYF. The CDR3 region has the DNA TGTGCCAGCAGCCCCCTGGGACTAGCGGGAGCAGGCACAGATACGCAGTATTTT.

The chain joins TRBV30 to TRBJ1-6; the D gene is possibly TRBD1 (5 bases). Deletions cut 0 bases from V and 13 bases from J, with 16 bases between. CDR3 size: 14 residues. CDR1 and CDR2 from the germline V gene are GTSNPN and SVGIG (reference sequence). CDR3 bases: TGTGCCTGGAGTGTAGGGGTGGGAGGAATTCCCCTCCACTTT. It translates to CAWSVGVGGIPLHF.

This chain joins TRBV5-4 and TRBJ2-7; tentatively, D is TRBD1 or TRBD2 (5 bases each). The CDR3 is 16 amino acids. V shed 0 bases and J shed 2 bases, with 15 bases lying between them. Per germline, CDR1 SGHNT and CDR2 YYREEE (reference sequence). The CDR3 bases are TGTGCCAGCAGCTTGGGGGGCGAGGGATCCACCTACGAGCAGTACTTC. It yields the protein CASSLGGEGSTYEQYF.

V gene TRBV19 combines with J gene TRBJ1-5; D is uncertain. Trimming took off 1 base at V and 0 bases at J, with 7 bases between the two ends. Germline V CDR1 and CDR2: LNHDA, SQIVND (reference sequence). The CDR3 is 15 amino acids. This CDR3 is CASSIAENSNQPQHF. The CDR3 DNA sequence: TGTGCCAGTAGTATAGCCGAGAATAGCAATCAGCCCCAGCATTTT.

The V call is TRBV20-1, the J call TRBJ2-7; unclear D gene. This CDR3 contains 14 residues. Per the germline V gene, CDR1 is DFQATT and CDR2 is SNEGSKA (reference sequence). The V gene lost 3 bases and the J gene lost 1 base, with 13 bases spanning the gap. The CDR3 region is CSASRQLNSYEQYF. CDR3 sequence (DNA): TGCAGTGCTAGTCGGCAGCTAAATTCCTACGAGCAGTACTTC.

This clone was seen only a few times. The chain has TRBV15 and TRBJ1-5; D not certain. This CDR3 has 14 residues. Germline CDR1 and CDR2: LNHNV and YYDKDF (reference sequence). Between the trimmed V and J ends, which lost 0 bases and 1 base, there was a span of 4 bases. CDR3 sequence reads: CATSREPSNQPQHF. CDR3 in DNA: TGTGCCACCAGCAGAGAGCCAAGCAATCAGCCCCAGCATTTT.